A selection of T cell receptor beta chains follows, all from one sample in a study of CD8 T cells in ankylosing spondylitis. TCRdb recomputed calls from the 5' RACE reads with MiXCR, one row per CDR3 protein. The sample includes about 260,000 distinct CDR3 sequences, roughly a quarter of them seen just once. The sample was blood, either unsorted or a sorted T cell fraction (not recorded which). The receptor source for this set is a male donor with ankylosing spondylitis or in good health (not recorded which). Both conserved end residues are part of each CDR3. The D gene is left open where the match is weak. Part of the rows lack a size; the others show once, few, many or a class for expanded clones.

d_gene	j_gene	abundance	v_gene	CDR3aa	CDR3nt
-	TRBJ2-3	few	TRBV6-1	CASSESGIEDTQYF	TGTGCCAGCAGTGAGTCAGGAATCGAGGATACGCAGTATTTT
-	TRBJ2-7	-	TRBV7-2	CASSPTAQSSYEQYF	TGTGCCAGCAGCCCGACGGCCCAGAGCTCCTACGAGCAGTACTTC
TRBD1	TRBJ1-4	-	TRBV12-3/TRBV12-4	CASSSAGTGDEKLFF	TGTGCCAGCAGTTCTGCCGGGACAGGGGATGAAAAACTGTTTTTT
-	TRBJ2-7	once	TRBV6-2/TRBV6-3	CASSYDSKGSYEQYF	TGTGCCAGCAGTTATGACAGCAAAGGCTCCTACGAGCAGTACTTC
-	TRBJ2-1	few	TRBV6-1	CASTRNRVGHNEQFF	TGTGCCAGCACTCGAAATAGGGTTGGCCACAATGAGCAGTTCTTC
TRBD2	TRBJ2-4	-	TRBV12-3/TRBV12-4	CASGIAGGLNIQYF	TGTGCCAGCGGGATAGCGGGCGGATTAAACATTCAGTACTTC
-	TRBJ2-1	-	TRBV6-2/TRBV6-3	CASSYRRANEQFF	TGTGCCAGCAGTTACCGGAGGGCCAATGAGCAGTTCTTC
TRBD1	TRBJ1-5	-	TRBV19	CASSPDREDQPQHF	TGTGCCAGTAGTCCAGACAGGGAGGATCAGCCCCAGCATTTT
-	TRBJ2-7	-	TRBV5-6	CASKIRVTLSYEQYF	TGTGCCAGCAAAATTAGGGTTACCCTCTCCTACGAGCAGTACTTC
-	TRBJ1-5	-	TRBV7-2	CASSLSGHGNQPQHF	TGTGCCAGCAGCTTATCGGGTCATGGCAATCAGCCCCAGCATTTT
TRBD1	TRBJ1-6	many	TRBV6-1	CASTEQGAFGNSPLHF	TGTGCCAGCACAGAACAGGGGGCTTTTGGTAATTCACCCCTCCACTTT
TRBD2	TRBJ2-7	many	TRBV20-1	CSARDTGGANEQYF	TGCAGTGCTAGAGATACGGGGGGGGCCAATGAGCAGTACTTC
-	TRBJ2-5	-	TRBV10-3	CAIRDEETQYF	TGTGCCATCAGGGACGAAGAGACCCAGTACTTC
TRBD1	TRBJ2-7	-	TRBV5-6	CASSLPGGSYEQYF	TGTGCCAGCAGCTTGCCAGGGGGCTCCTACGAGCAGTACTTC
-	TRBJ1-1	many	TRBV12-3/TRBV12-4	CASSARGAEAFF	TGTGCCAGCAGTGCAAGGGGGGCTGAAGCTTTCTTT
-	TRBJ2-7	many	TRBV29-1	CSVVLAEAYEQYF	TGCAGCGTTGTGTTGGCGGAAGCCTACGAGCAGTACTTC
-	TRBJ2-7	-	TRBV7-6	CASSLRVGEQYF	TGTGCCAGCAGCTTAAGAGTCGGCGAGCAGTACTTC
TRBD1	TRBJ2-7	many	TRBV9	CASSVAGQGTYEQYF	TGTGCCAGCAGCGTAGCTGGACAGGGCACCTACGAGCAGTACTTC
TRBD2	TRBJ2-3	many	TRBV7-9	CASSSLAGGDTQYF	TGTGCCAGCAGCTCCCTAGCGGGGGGGGATACGCAGTATTTT
-	TRBJ2-3	many	TRBV12-3/TRBV12-4	CASTDPPNTQYF	TGTGCCAGCACCGATCCACCCAATACGCAGTATTTT
-	TRBJ2-3	many	TRBV7-6	CASSLASPTDTQYF	TGTGCCAGCAGCTTAGCAAGCCCCACAGATACGCAGTATTTT
TRBD2	TRBJ2-2	-	TRBV29-1	CSGLLPAGENTGELFF	TGCAGCGGCCTCCTCCCCGCGGGGGAAAACACCGGGGAGCTGTTTTTT
TRBD2	TRBJ2-7	few	TRBV20-1	CSASIGASGDEQYF	TGCAGTGCTAGTATTGGGGCTAGCGGGGACGAGCAGTACTTC
-	TRBJ1-2	many	TRBV4-2	CASSQGGAGPRDGYTF	TGTGCCAGCAGCCAAGGGGGGGCGGGACCGAGGGATGGCTACACCTTC
-	TRBJ2-3	few	TRBV12-3/TRBV12-4	CASSLEAWRTQYF	TGTGCCAGCAGTTTAGAAGCATGGAGAACGCAGTATTTT
-	TRBJ2-7	many	TRBV5-1	CASSLGEIKPYEQYF	TGCGCCAGCAGCTTGGGAGAGATAAAACCCTACGAGCAGTACTTC
TRBD1	TRBJ2-1	-	TRBV29-1	CSAAYTGQGGDEQFF	TGCAGCGCCGCATACACGGGACAGGGGGGGGATGAGCAGTTCTTC
TRBD1	TRBJ1-2	many	TRBV20-1	CSARVATGYGYTF	TGCAGTGCTAGAGTCGCGACAGGGTATGGCTACACCTTC
TRBD2	TRBJ2-1	many	TRBV20-1	CSARRIGGGAYEQFF	TGCAGTGCTAGAAGGATAGGCGGGGGGGCCTATGAGCAGTTCTTC
-	TRBJ2-5	-	TRBV15	CATSRGDQETQYF	TGTGCCACCAGCAGAGGGGACCAAGAGACCCAGTACTTC
TRBD2	TRBJ2-5	few	TRBV12-3/TRBV12-4	CASSLSGGGETQYF	TGTGCCAGCAGTTTAAGCGGGGGAGGAGAGACCCAGTACTTC
-	TRBJ2-7	-	TRBV6-2/TRBV6-3	CASSSDNTDRWYEQYF	TGTGCCAGCAGTTCTGATAACACGGACCGGTGGTACGAGCAGTACTTC
TRBD2	TRBJ2-1	-	TRBV27	CASSFTGLAGYNEQFF	TGTGCCAGCAGCTTCACGGGACTAGCGGGGTACAATGAGCAGTTCTTC
TRBD2	TRBJ2-7	-	TRBV10-3	CAIRTSGGGIGEQYF	TGTGCCATCAGGACTAGCGGGGGGGGCATAGGAGAGCAGTACTTC
TRBD2	TRBJ2-3	many	TRBV12-3/TRBV12-4	CASRTSGVVTDTQYF	TGTGCCAGCAGAACTAGCGGGGTGGTCACAGATACGCAGTATTTT
TRBD2	TRBJ2-1	few	TRBV12-3/TRBV12-4	CASSRTSSYNEQFF	TGTGCCAGCAGTCGGACTAGCTCCTACAATGAGCAGTTCTTC
TRBD1	TRBJ2-1	many	TRBV10-3	CAISDTGGYNEQFF	TGTGCCATCAGTGATACAGGGGGCTACAATGAGCAGTTCTTC
-	TRBJ2-3	-	TRBV15	CATSGGSGSYADTQYF	TGTGCCACCAGCGGCGGTTCCGGGTCTTATGCAGATACGCAGTATTTT
-	TRBJ2-1	many	TRBV20-1	CSQQGSTYNEQFF	TGCAGCCAGCAGGGTAGCACCTACAATGAGCAGTTCTTC
-	TRBJ1-1	few	TRBV20-1	CSARDSQGGAEAFF	TGCAGTGCTAGAGATTCTCAGGGAGGGGCTGAAGCTTTCTTT
TRBD1	TRBJ1-2	few	TRBV29-1	CSVEGGQGANDYGYTF	TGCAGCGTTGAAGGGGGACAGGGGGCTAACGACTATGGCTACACCTTC
-	TRBJ1-1	few	TRBV20-1	CSAFRVVNTEAFF	TGCAGTGCTTTTCGGGTCGTGAACACTGAAGCTTTCTTT
TRBD2	TRBJ2-1	-	TRBV12-3/TRBV12-4	CASSTTSGRGFF	TGTGCCAGCAGCACCACTAGCGGCCGAGGGTTCTTC
-	TRBJ2-2	few	TRBV20-1	CSARGSRQTGELFF	TGCAGTGCTAGAGGATCGAGGCAGACCGGGGAGCTGTTTTTT
-	TRBJ2-1	many	TRBV7-9	CASSTVWDYNEQFF	TGTGCCAGCAGCACAGTATGGGACTACAATGAGCAGTTCTTC